This entry features one T cell receptor beta chain sequence. Antigen specificity is unknown. These data belong to a study of T-cell memory formation after mild COVID-19. Looking at the study overall: TCR clusters were mostly confined to one donor each.

Study outcomes and limitations: The main location of contracting CD4+ clones was CM and EM, and that of contracting CD8+ clones was EMRA. Clones contracting across day 15 to 85 had a balanced CD4/CD8 profile; later expanding clones leaned CD4+.

Researchers used 5'RACE with constant-segment primers to make TCR alpha and TCR beta cDNA libraries that carry sample barcodes and UMIs. Using its own MiXCR run on the 5' RACE reads, TCRdb lists one record per CDR3 protein. There are approximately 480,000 distinct CDR3 sequences in the sample; about 18% occur only once, and 9% to 15% lies in the top ten. The CDR3 runs 18 residues. V lost 4 bases to trimming and J lost 2 bases; unmatched junction nucleotides: 6. CDR1 SGHAT and CDR2 FQNNGV come from the germline V gene. Sequenced material: PBMCs or a T cell subset sorted from them (not recorded which). The sequence was obtained from an adult woman who had mild COVID-19 (a few samples of this study predate the infection). Cell type and time point are not known. This sequence joins TRBV11-2 and TRBJ2-1; 15 bases align to TRBD2. The CDR3 region has the DNA TGTGCCAGCAGCTGGGGACTAGCGGGGGGCCGGGCCTACAATGAGCAGTTCTTC. Protein: CASSWGLAGGRAYNEQFF. The entire variable domain, with the rest obtained from reference TRBV11-2 and TRBJ2-1, is as follows: EAGVAQSPRYKIIEKRQSVAFWCNPISGHATLYWYQQILGQGPKLLIQFQNNGVVDDSQLPKDRFSAERLKGVDSTLKIQPAKLEDSAVYLCASSWGLAGGRAYNEQFFGPGTRLTVL.